These 28 T cell receptor beta chains were all obtained from the same sample, sequenced in a study of T cell responses to AZD1222 COVID-19 vaccine. The repertoire was sequenced with immunoSEQ multiplex PCR; TCRdb's copy has only in-frame clones and lacks some. Of about 130,000 clones in the sample, approximately 89% were seen once. The input for sequencing was peripheral blood, taken on day 0 of AZD1222 vaccination. These receptors all stem from an adult in good health.

In this sample, this clone turned up a few times. This rearrangement joins TRBV29-1 to TRBJ2-3; D gene uncertain. This CDR3 comprises 11 residues. Germline CDR1 SQVTM, CDR2 ANQGSEA. The V end lost 7 bases, the J end lost 2 bases, and 7 bases lay between the germline ends. The CDR3 bases are TGCAGCGCTTCCCACACAGATACGCAGTATTTT. This sequence encodes CSASHTDTQYF.

This sequence joins TRBV28 and TRBJ2-7, with D tentatively TRBD2 (6 bases). The CDR3 is 12 amino acids. Germline V lookup: CDR1 MDHEN, CDR2 SYDVKM. Trimming removed 8 bases at V and 3 bases at J, with 11 bases between. The CDR3 protein is CASGGNRYEQYF. CDR3 sequence (DNA): TGTGCCAGCGGGGGGAATCGCTACGAGCAGTACTTC. The full variable domain, its missing parts supplied by reference TRBV28 and TRBJ2-7, is DVKVTQSSRYLVKRTGEKVFLECVQDMDHENMFWYRQDPGLGLRLIYFSYDVKMKEKGDIPEGYSVSREKKERFSLILESASTNQTSMYLCASGGNRYEQYFGPGTRLTVT.

The chain recombines TRBV29-1 with TRBJ1-1; D is perhaps TRBD1 (6 bases). CDR1 is SQVTM, CDR2 ANQGSEA, per germline. This CDR3 has 13 residues. Trimming cost V 6 bases and J 0 bases, with 11 bases left between them. CDR3 sequence (DNA): TGCAGCGTAGGGGGACGGTTGAACACTGAAGCTTTCTTT. It encodes CSVGGRLNTEAFF.

The sample holds one count of this clone. The chain employs TRBV19 and TRBJ2-2, with 10 bases identical to TRBD2. Germline V gene data show CDR1 as LNHDA and CDR2 as SQIVND (reference sequence). The CDR3 totals 17 residues. V shed 6 bases, J shed 7 bases, and the junction held 14 bases outside the gene matches. The CDR3 coding sequence is TGTGCCAGTAGGTTGACCAGCGGGAGGGCCCTGAGCGGGGAGCTGTTTTTT. This gives the protein CASRLTSGRALSGELFF.

CDR3 loop: CASSFRDRGSTGELFF. The CDR3 DNA is TGTGCCAGCAGCTTCCGGGACAGGGGTTCCACCGGGGAGCTGTTTTTT. V usage is TRBV9 and J usage is TRBJ2-2; 10 bases are a match to TRBD1. The germline CDR1 and CDR2 sequences are SGDLS and YYNGEE. V was pared by 4 bases and J by 4 bases, with 7 bases of the junction left unmatched. This CDR3 contains 16 residues. The variable domain in full, completed from reference TRBV9 and TRBJ2-2, reads DSGVTQTPKHLITATGQRVTLRCSPRSGDLSVYWYQQSLDQGLQFLIQYYNGEERAKGNILERFSAQQFPDLHSELNLSSLELGDSALYFCASSFRDRGSTGELFFGEGSRLTVL.

This clone has just one count. V and J are TRBV29-1 and TRBJ1-2, with no clear D. Looked up from germline, CDR1 is SQVTM and CDR2 is ANQGSEA. V was pared by 4 bases and J by 3 bases, with 9 bases between. This CDR3 contains 12 residues. The CDR3 region is CSVVRRDYGYTF. The CDR3, as DNA: TGCAGCGTTGTTAGACGAGACTATGGCTACACCTTC. The whole variable domain, filled in from reference TRBV29-1 and TRBJ1-2, reads SAVISQKPSRDICQRGTSLTIQCQVDSQVTMMFWYRQQPGQSLTLIATANQGSEATYESGFVIDKFPISRPNLTFSTLTVSNMSPEDSSIYLCSVVRRDYGYTFGSGTRLTVV.

This sequence joins TRBV4-1 and TRBJ2-7, with D tentatively TRBD1 or TRBD2 (6 bases each). Germline V gene sequence: CDR1 MGHRA, CDR2 YSYEKL. The germline V and J ends were trimmed by 3 bases and 4 bases, with 19 bases remaining between them. The CDR3 contains 16 residues. The CDR3 DNA reads TGCGCCAGCAGCCAGCAGACAGGAAATGGGGGGTACGAGCAGTACTTC. This codes for CASSQQTGNGGYEQYF.

The chain has TRBV27 and TRBJ2-7; 11 bases are shared with TRBD2. This CDR3 is built from 15 residues. V was clipped by 2 bases and J by 3 bases; unmatched bases: 3. Germline CDR1 MNHEY, CDR2 SMNVEV (reference sequence). CDR3 DNA: TGTGCCAGCAGTTTAAGGCTAGCGGGAGGCTACGAGCAGTACTTC. Translated, it gives CASSLRLAGGYEQYF.

This chain uses TRBV19 with TRBJ1-2; TRBD1 matches 9 bases. Looked up from germline, CDR1 is LNHDA and CDR2 is SQIVND (reference sequence). With V trimmed by 5 bases and J by 4 bases, 2 bases remained unmatched. The CDR3 consists of 13 residues. The CDR3: CASSRQGVYGYTF. DNA of the CDR3: TGTGCCAGTAGTCGACAGGGGGTCTATGGCTACACCTTC. The whole variable domain, remainder taken from reference TRBV19 and TRBJ1-2, is DGGITQSPKYLFRKEGQNVTLSCEQNLNHDAMYWYRQDPGQGLRLIYYSQIVNDFQKGDIAEGYSVSREKKESFPLTVTSAQKNPTAFYLCASSRQGVYGYTFGSGTRLTVV.

This rearrangement joins TRBV27 to TRBJ1-5; maybe TRBD1 (6 bases). This CDR3 region has 14 residues. Germline loops: CDR1 MNHEY, CDR2 SMNVEV (reference sequence). V lost 3 bases and J lost 6, with 12 bases in between. The DNA of the CDR3 is TGTGCCAGCAGTTTCCGGGGGGCCGGTCAGCCCCAGCATTTT. Translation gives CASSFRGAGQPQHF.

The CDR3 DNA reads TGTGCCAGCAGCTTAGTGCTTCGGATTGTGCCCCAGCATTTT. Residues: CASSLVLRIVPQHF. The chain uses TRBV7-9 and TRBJ1-5; no clear D gene. V was shortened by 1 base and J by 9 bases, with 13 bases between the two germline ends. The CDR3 has 14 amino acids. CDR1 is SEHNR, CDR2 FQNEAQ, per germline (reference sequence). The full variable domain, completed using reference TRBV7-9 and TRBJ1-5, is DTGVSQNPRHKITKRGQNVTFRCDPISEHNRLYWYRQTLGQGPEFLTYFQNEAQLEKSRLLSDRFSAERPKGSFSTLEIQRTEQGDSAMYLCASSLVLRIVPQHFGDGTRLSIL.

The chain combines TRBV7-2 with TRBJ1-5; the D is unclear. V was pared by 3 bases and J by 5 bases, with 8 bases between. Germline CDR1 and CDR2: SGHTA and FQGNSA. The CDR3 loop spans 13 amino acids. This chain's CDR3 is CASSFSQDQPQHF. The CDR3 DNA follows: TGTGCCAGCAGCTTTTCGCAGGATCAGCCCCAGCATTTT.

V gene TRBV5-1 combines with J gene TRBJ2-7; 7 nucleotides match TRBD1. This CDR3 spans 15 amino acids. Trimming at V came to 4 bases and at J to 5 bases, leaving 12 bases not matched to a gene. Germline V gives CDR1 SGHRS, CDR2 YFSETQ. CDR3: CASSTVPTGINEQYF. In DNA form, the CDR3 reads TGCGCCAGCAGCACCGTACCGACAGGGATCAACGAGCAGTACTTC.

V and J are TRBV12-3 or TRBV12-4 and TRBJ2-3; TRBD1 aligns across 8 bases. With 6 bases clipped from V and 4 bases from J, the junction kept 0 bases outside the gene matches. The CDR3 totals 12 residues. CDR3 in DNA: TGTGCCAGCAGGGGACAGGCAGATACGCAGTATTTT. Protein sequence: CASRGQADTQYF.

This chain joins TRBV2 and TRBJ2-7, with unresolved D. The germline CDR1 and CDR2 sequences are SNHLY and FYNNEI. Trimming left V 6 bases short and J 0 bases short, with 6 bases between. The CDR3 is made up of 12 amino acids. The CDR3 protein is CASRASSYEQYF. The CDR3 region has the DNA TGTGCCAGCAGGGCGAGCTCCTACGAGCAGTACTTC.

CDR3 DNA: TGTGCCAGCAGCTCAGGACTAGCGGGAGTATACGAGCAGTACTTC. Its protein is CASSSGLAGVYEQYF. This chain uses TRBV5-5 with TRBJ2-7; TRBD2 agrees at 13 bases. The CDR3 spans 15 residues. V trimming: 3 bases; J trimming: 4 bases; junction bases outside the gene matches: 4. The V gene's germline CDR1 is SGHKS and CDR2 YYEKEE (reference sequence). Drawing the rest from reference TRBV5-5 and TRBJ2-7, the complete variable domain is DAGVTQSPTHLIKTRGQQVTLRCSPISGHKSVSWYQQVLGQGPQFIFQYYEKEERGRGNFPDRFSARQFPNYSSELNVNALLLGDSALYLCASSSGLAGVYEQYFGPGTRLTVT.

The V and J genes are TRBV6-5 and TRBJ2-2, with 9 bases lining up with TRBD1. V trimming: 4 bases; J trimming: 3 bases; junction bases outside the gene matches: 6. There are 16 residues in the CDR3. Germline CDR1 reads MNHEY; CDR2 reads SVGAGI. The CDR3 DNA reads as TGTGCCAGCAGTTCCCCGGGGACAGGGCACACCGGGGAGCTGTTTTTT. Its translation: CASSSPGTGHTGELFF.

V gene TRBV4-1 combines with J gene TRBJ1-1; D possibly corresponds to TRBD1 (5 bases). V gave up 4 bases and J gave up 4 bases, with 10 bases separating them. Germline V lookup: CDR1 MGHRA, CDR2 YSYEKL. The CDR3 loop spans 13 amino acids. CDR3 coding DNA: TGCGCCAGCAGCCTGGGACCGGGCACTGAAGCTTTCTTT. This sequence encodes CASSLGPGTEAFF.

This rearrangement joins TRBV12-3 or TRBV12-4 to TRBJ1-6; D not resolved. The CDR3 has 13 residues. V was trimmed by 7 bases and J by 9 bases, leaving 13 bases between them. The CDR3 nucleotides are TGTGCCAGCACCCAGAACCAGGCTTCACCCCTCCACTTT. It encodes CASTQNQASPLHF.

A single count supports this clone. J is TRBJ1-1 and V is TRBV3-1 (or the pseudogene TRBV3-2); D is possibly TRBD1 (6 bases). Deletions cut 4 bases from V and 0 bases from J, with 9 bases between. This CDR3 has 14 residues. The germline V gene has CDR1 LGHDT and CDR2 YNNKEL (reference sequence). The CDR3 DNA reads as TGTGCCAGCAGCCGTGACAGGATGAACACTGAAGCTTTCTTT. Protein product: CASSRDRMNTEAFF.

The genes are TRBV24-1 and TRBJ2-1; TRBD1 agrees at 9 bases. The CDR3 loop spans 12 amino acids. Germline loops: CDR1 KGHDR, CDR2 SFDVKD. J gave up 14 bases and V 1 base, and 2 bases lay outside the gene matches. The CDR3 protein is CATSDLGTGKFF. The DNA for the CDR3 is TGTGCCACCAGTGATTTAGGGACAGGGAAGTTCTTC.

Here the CDR3 reads CARRTSGSGEQYF. The CDR3 bases are TGTGCCAGACGGACTAGCGGGTCCGGCGAGCAGTACTTC. The chain carries TRBV6-5 and TRBJ2-7; 11 positions match TRBD2. Trimming removed 9 bases from V and 6 bases from J; junction bases left unmatched: 7. Germline V gene sequence: CDR1 MNHEY, CDR2 SVGAGI. The CDR3 loop spans 13 amino acids.

The CDR3 nucleotides are TGTGCCAGCAGCTTACAGGATAAATTCTATGGCTACACCTTC. As protein: CASSLQDKFYGYTF. V and J are TRBV7-9 and TRBJ1-2; D remains ambiguous. This CDR3 contains 14 residues. V lost 2 bases and J 4 bases, leaving 11 bases between the germline ends. Germline CDR1 and CDR2: SEHNR and FQNEAQ (reference sequence).

The CDR3 loop reads CASSSSGGAEDTQYF. In DNA form, the CDR3 reads TGTGCCAGCAGTTCCTCAGGGGGCGCAGAGGATACGCAGTATTTT. J is TRBJ2-3 and V is TRBV2, with 8 bases aligning to TRBD1. CDR3 length: 15 amino acids. Germline CDR1 is SNHLY and CDR2 is FYNNEI. Germline trimming cut 5 bases from V and 6 bases from J; bases unmatched to any gene: 10.

The rearrangement links TRBV28 to TRBJ2-7, with D maybe TRBD2 (6 bases). V was cut by 3 bases and J by 2 bases, with 11 bases left in between. In germline, CDR1 is MDHEN, CDR2 SYDVKM. There are 14 residues in the CDR3. The chain's CDR3 is CASSFGGPPYEQYF. DNA of the CDR3: TGTGCCAGCAGTTTCGGGGGACCTCCCTACGAGCAGTACTTC.

This clone has a single count. This chain links TRBV21-1 with TRBJ1-2; no check of the table's D call, TRBD1, against the DNA was made. TRBV21-1 is given as a pseudogene. The CDR3 runs to 14 residues. The chain's CDR3 is CASTMGQPLYGYTF. The DNA of the CDR3 is TGTGCCAGCACCATGGGACAGCCGTTGTATGGCTACACCTTC.

The V gene is TRBV28, the J gene TRBJ2-7; 9 positions agree with TRBD1. CDR3 length equals 14 residues. V lost 8 bases to trimming and J lost 6 bases; unmatched junction nucleotides: 11. Germline V gives CDR1 MDHEN, CDR2 SYDVKM. In DNA, the CDR3 is TGTGCCAGCGGCCCGGGACAGGGATTGGGCGAGCAGTACTTC. Translation gives CASGPGQGLGEQYF.

The chain links TRBV27 to TRBJ2-7; 10 bases are shared with TRBD1. CDR1 is MNHEY and CDR2 is SMNVEV in the germline V gene (reference sequence). The CDR3 spans 15 residues. With V trimmed by 4 bases and J by 0 bases, 3 bases remained unmatched. CDR3 region: CASSWGQGLSYEQYF. Here the CDR3 DNA reads TGTGCCAGCAGTTGGGGACAGGGGCTCTCCTACGAGCAGTACTTC.